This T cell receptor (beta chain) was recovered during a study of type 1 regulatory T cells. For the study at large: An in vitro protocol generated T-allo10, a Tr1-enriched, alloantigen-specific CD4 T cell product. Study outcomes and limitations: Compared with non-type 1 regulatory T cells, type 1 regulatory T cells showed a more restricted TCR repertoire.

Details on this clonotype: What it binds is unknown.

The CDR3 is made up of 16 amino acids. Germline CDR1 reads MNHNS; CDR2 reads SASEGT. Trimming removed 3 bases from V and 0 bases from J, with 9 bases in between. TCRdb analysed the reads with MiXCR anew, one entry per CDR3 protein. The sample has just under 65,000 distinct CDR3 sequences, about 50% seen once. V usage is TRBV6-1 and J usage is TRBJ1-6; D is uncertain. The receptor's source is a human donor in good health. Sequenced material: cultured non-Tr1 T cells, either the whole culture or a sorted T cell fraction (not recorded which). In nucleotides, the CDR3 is TGTGCCAGCAGTGAGCCCCGCAGCTCCTATAATTCACCCCTCCACTTT. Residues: CASSEPRSSYNSPLHF.